The TCR beta chain described here comes from a study of control samples from healthy donors and cancer patients. Measured with immunoSEQ multiplex PCR; TCRdb has only the in-frame clones, and not every one. The sample shows about 140,000 clones, roughly 92% of them seen only once. Trimming cost V 5 bases and J 0 bases, with 13 bases left between them. This CDR3 comprises 15 residues. CDR1 is LNHDA, CDR2 SQIVND, per germline (reference sequence). The sequenced sample consisted of blood. The chain couples TRBV19 to TRBJ1-1; a weak D match, TRBD1 (6 bases). The clonotype was recovered from a man in his forties in good health. The CDR3 loop is CASSSPRTVNTEAFF. CDR3 sequence (DNA): TGTGCCAGTAGTTCACCCCGGACAGTGAACACTGAAGCTTTCTTT.